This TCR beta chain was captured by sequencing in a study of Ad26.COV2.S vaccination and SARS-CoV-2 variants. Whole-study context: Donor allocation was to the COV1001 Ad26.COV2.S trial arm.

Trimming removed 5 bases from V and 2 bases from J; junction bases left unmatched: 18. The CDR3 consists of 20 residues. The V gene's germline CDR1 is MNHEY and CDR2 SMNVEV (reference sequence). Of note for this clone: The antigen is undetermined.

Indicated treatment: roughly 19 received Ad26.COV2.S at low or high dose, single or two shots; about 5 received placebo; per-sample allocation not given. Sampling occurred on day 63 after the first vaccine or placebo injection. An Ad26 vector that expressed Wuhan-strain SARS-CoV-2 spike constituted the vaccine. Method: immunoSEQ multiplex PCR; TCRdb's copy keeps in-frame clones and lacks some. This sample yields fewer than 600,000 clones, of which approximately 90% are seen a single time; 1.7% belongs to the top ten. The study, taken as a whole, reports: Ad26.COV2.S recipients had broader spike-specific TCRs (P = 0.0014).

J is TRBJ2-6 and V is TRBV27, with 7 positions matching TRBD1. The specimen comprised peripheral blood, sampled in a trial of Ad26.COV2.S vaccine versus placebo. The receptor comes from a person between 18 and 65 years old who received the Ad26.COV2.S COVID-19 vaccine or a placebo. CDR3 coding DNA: TGTGCCAGCAGTCCCCCTCCAAGACAGGGAACAGCGGCTGGGGCCAACGTCCTGACTTTC. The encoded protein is CASSPPPRQGTAAGANVLTF.